This T cell receptor (beta chain) was observed in a study of blood T cell repertoires in COVID-19. Study as a whole: COVID-19 samples, acute and convalescent, were from the United States, Italy and Spain. T cells, B-cell-depleted T cells, or PBMCs provided the cDNA or gDNA that served as material.

This clone was picked up a small number of times. Authors' processing steps: By means of reference gene primer amplification, nucleated cell counts were estimated. Profiling relied on immunoSEQ multiplex PCR, and the TCRdb table lists in-frame clones only, not all of them. The DNA gave D and trimming, while V, J and clone size come from that table. Among more than 200,000 clones listed, around 82% were seen once. CDR1 SNHLY and CDR2 FYNNEI come from the germline V gene. Trimming shortened V by 7 bases and J by 4 bases, and 4 bases separated the two germline ends. This CDR3 contains 11 residues. The origin of this receptor is a man aged 40-55 years with active or convalescent COVID-19. The chain carries TRBV2 and TRBJ2-2, with unresolved D. Sequenced: peripheral blood. CDR3 DNA: TGTGCCAGCACTCTCACCGGGGAGCTGTTTTTT. Translated: CASTLTGELFF.